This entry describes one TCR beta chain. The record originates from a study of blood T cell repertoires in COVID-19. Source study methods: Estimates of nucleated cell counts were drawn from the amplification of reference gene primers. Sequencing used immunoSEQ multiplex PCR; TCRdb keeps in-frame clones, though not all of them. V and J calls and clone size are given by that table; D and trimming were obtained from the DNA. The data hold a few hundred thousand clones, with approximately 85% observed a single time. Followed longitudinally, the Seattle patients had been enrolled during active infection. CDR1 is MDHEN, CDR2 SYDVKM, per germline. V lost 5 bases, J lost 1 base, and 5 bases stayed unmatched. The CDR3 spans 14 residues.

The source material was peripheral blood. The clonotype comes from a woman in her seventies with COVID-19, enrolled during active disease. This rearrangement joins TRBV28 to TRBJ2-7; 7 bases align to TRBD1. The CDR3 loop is CASSAGTVSYEQYF. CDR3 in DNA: TGTGCCAGCAGTGCAGGGACAGTATCCTACGAGCAGTACTTC.